This T cell receptor (beta chain) appears in the sequencing data of a study of a mutant IDH1 vaccine in newly diagnosed glioma. About the research overall: Standard pretreatment was either radiotherapy, temozolomide, or, for most, radiochemotherapy with temozolomide.

General study results and limits: Among top peripheral T cell clonotypes, changes seemed unrelated to pseudoprogression.

Comments on this clone: The target antigen is unknown.

The time point here: week 5, during vaccination. Each dose of the vaccine consisted of 300 ug of mutant IDH1 20-mer peptide, with topical imiquimod. This CDR3 spans 13 amino acids. The junction had 3 bases not matched to a gene; V was cut back by 7 bases and J by 4 bases. Germline lookup yields CDR1 MNHNY and CDR2 SVGAGI (reference sequence). Repertoires were generated with immunoSEQ multiplex PCR, while TCRdb's copy carries only in-frame clones and drops some. The data show around 58,000 clones, around 80% seen once. This sequence joins TRBV6-6 and TRBJ1-5; 8 bases align to TRBD1. Sequenced material: PBMCs, taken from a glioma patient whose treatment included an IDH1 peptide vaccine. The sequence derives from a man younger than 45 with glioma. The chain's CDR3 is CASTRQGNQPQHF. The CDR3 DNA is TGTGCCAGCACCCGACAGGGGAATCAGCCCCAGCATTTT.